The T cell receptor (beta chain) described here comes from a study of T cell responses to AZD1222 COVID-19 vaccine. The study, taken as a whole, reports: Nearly half of spike-specific TCRs reportedly go after variant regions that carry no mutations. White British ancestry dominated among donors, who included more females, and clonal diversity was possibly underestimated. Once two AZD1222 doses were given, Spike-specific TCR breadth and depth went up.

Method: immunoSEQ multiplex PCR; TCRdb's copy keeps in-frame clones and lacks some. The table includes about 130,000 clones, 70% to 90% detected once. V lost 5 bases to trimming and J lost 3 bases, with 17 bases between them. CDR1 and CDR2 (germline): SGHTA, FQGNSA. This CDR3 spans 15 amino acids. With respect to this clone: Its antigen is currently unknown.

The chain combines TRBV7-2 with TRBJ2-7, with D maybe TRBD1 (6 bases). Material: peripheral blood, obtained on day 0 of AZD1222 vaccination. The TCR comes from an adult in good health. The CDR3 loop is CASSGQGPPFYEQYF. The CDR3 DNA reads TGTGCCAGCAGCGGTCAGGGGCCCCCATTCTACGAGCAGTACTTC.